These 8 T cell receptor beta chains were all obtained from the same sample, sequenced in a study of OX40 agonist ivuxolimab in advanced cancers. Method: immunoSEQ multiplex PCR; TCRdb's copy keeps in-frame clones and lacks some. Found here are about 52,000 clones, 70% to 90% of them singletons; the top ten hold under 8.5%. The sequenced sample was CD4+ or CD8+ T cells sorted from blood, obtained in a trial of the OX40 agonist ivuxolimab. These receptors were taken from an adult with an advanced solid tumor such as melanoma, head and neck, liver or kidney cancer.

The rearrangement joins TRBV7-9 to TRBJ1-6; D not resolved. Trimming left V 3 bases short and J 0 bases short, with 9 bases between. CDR1 is SEHNR, CDR2 FQNEAQ, per germline (reference sequence). This CDR3 contains 16 residues. CDR3 nucleotides: TGTGCCAGCAGCTTCCTCCAGAGCTCCTATAATTCACCCCTCCACTTT. This gives the protein CASSFLQSSYNSPLHF. Filled out from reference TRBV7-9 and TRBJ1-6, the complete variable domain reads DTGVSQNPRHKITKRGQNVTFRCDPISEHNRLYWYRQTLGQGPEFLTYFQNEAQLEKSRLLSDRFSAERPKGSFSTLEIQRTEQGDSAMYLCASSFLQSSYNSPLHFGNGTRLTVT.

The V call is TRBV6-1, the J call TRBJ1-2; D possibly corresponds to TRBD1 (5 bases). Between the trimmed V and J ends, which lost 2 bases and 7 bases, there was a span of 17 bases. The CDR3 has 15 residues. CDR1 and CDR2 (germline): MNHNS, SASEGT. CDR3 sequence: CASSEWGTPVGGYTF. CDR3 in DNA: TGTGCCAGCAGTGAATGGGGCACTCCGGTAGGTGGCTACACCTTC.

This clone was seen just once. This chain uses TRBV5-1 with TRBJ2-3, with TRBD1 as a possible D gene (6 bases). V lost 4 bases and J 4 bases, leaving 13 bases between the germline ends. The germline CDR1 and CDR2 sequences are SGHRS and YFSETQ. The CDR3 contains 14 residues. CDR3 DNA: TGCGCCAGCAGCACGGGGACAACGCCAGATACGCAGTATTTT. This translates into CASSTGTTPDTQYF.

This rearrangement joins TRBV9 to TRBJ2-7; TRBD1 is a possible D gene (8 bases). Germline CDR1 SGDLS, CDR2 YYNGEE. CDR3 length: 15 residues. The V gene lost 3 bases and the J gene lost 7 bases, with 20 bases spanning the gap. CDR3 sequence: CASSGWTGRVREQYF. The CDR3 nucleotides are TGTGCCAGCAGCGGATGGACAGGGAGGGTGCGAGAGCAGTACTTC.

Regarding this clone: The junction differs from germline at one of its ends, possibly a read error. This sequence joins TRBV19 and TRBJ1-2; 8 bases match TRBD1. This CDR3 is built from 12 residues. Germline V gene lookup returns CDR1 LNHDA and CDR2 SQIVND (reference sequence). This CDR3 reads CASSILIGGQVF. DNA for the CDR3: TGTGCAAGTAGTATTTTAATTGGGGGACAGGTCTTC.

The rearrangement links TRBV5-1 to TRBJ2-5, with D perhaps TRBD2 (5 bases). Trimming shortened V by 6 bases and J by 0 bases, and 9 bases separated the two germline ends. The CDR3 consists of 13 residues. Germline V gene data show CDR1 as SGHRS and CDR2 as YFSETQ. CDR3: CASNTGNQETQYF. The CDR3 DNA follows: TGCGCCAGCAATACCGGGAACCAAGAGACCCAGTACTTC. The full variable domain, with the rest looked up from reference TRBV5-1 and TRBJ2-5, is KAGVTQTPRYLIKTRGQQVTLSCSPISGHRSVSWYQQTPGQGLQFLFEYFSETQRNKGNFPGRFSGRQFSNSRSEMNVSTLELGDSALYLCASNTGNQETQYFGPGTRLLVL.

This clone occurred once. This sequence joins TRBV2 and TRBJ1-6, with TRBD1 as a possible D gene (5 bases). CDR1 and CDR2 (germline): SNHLY, FYNNEI. The ends were cut back, 5 bases at V and 6 bases at J, with 8 bases in the middle. The CDR3 consists of 13 residues. The CDR3, as DNA: TGTGCCAGCAGTATTGACAGTAATTCACCCCTCCACTTT. Translation: CASSIDSNSPLHF.

The rearrangement links TRBV6-5 to TRBJ1-2; D is uncertain. CDR1 and CDR2 (germline): MNHEY, SVGAGI. The length of the CDR3 is 14 residues. The ends were cut back, 6 bases at V and 5 bases at J, with 16 bases in the middle. CDR3 coding DNA: TGTGCCAGCAGGGCACCACGGGTCGTATATGGCTACACCTTC. Encoded protein: CASRAPRVVYGYTF.